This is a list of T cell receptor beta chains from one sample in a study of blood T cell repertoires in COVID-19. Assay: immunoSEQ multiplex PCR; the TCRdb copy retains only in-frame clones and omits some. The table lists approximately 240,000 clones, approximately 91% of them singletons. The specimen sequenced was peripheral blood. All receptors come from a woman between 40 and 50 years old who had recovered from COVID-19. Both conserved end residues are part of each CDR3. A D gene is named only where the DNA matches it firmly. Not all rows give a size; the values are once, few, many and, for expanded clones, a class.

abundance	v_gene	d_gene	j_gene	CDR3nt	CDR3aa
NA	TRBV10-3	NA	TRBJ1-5	TGTGCCTCATCTCTACAGGGTGGACAGCCCCAGCATTTT	CASSLQGGQPQHF
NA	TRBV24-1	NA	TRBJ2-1	TGTGCCACCAGTGAGATAGCTTCCTCCTACAATGAGCAGTTCTTC	CATSEIASSYNEQFF
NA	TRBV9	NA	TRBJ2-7	TGTGCCAGCAGCGTAGAGGCAGGCCCTACCTACGAGCAGTACTTC	CASSVEAGPTYEQYF
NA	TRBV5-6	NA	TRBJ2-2	TGTGCCAGCAGCTTGGATCTAGCGATAACCGGGGAGCTGTTTTTT	CASSLDLAITGELFF
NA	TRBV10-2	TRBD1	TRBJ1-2	TGCGCCAGCGGCTCCGCAGGGGGGACTAACTATGGCTACACCTTC	CASGSAGGTNYGYTF
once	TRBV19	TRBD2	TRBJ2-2	TGTGCCAGTAGGGGTCGGCGGGAGCCTGGCGGGGAGCTGTTTTTT	CASRGRREPGGELFF
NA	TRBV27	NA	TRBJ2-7	TGTGCCAGCAGTTCCTCCTCGAGCTACTACGAGCAGTACTTC	CASSSSSSYYEQYF
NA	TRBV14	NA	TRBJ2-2	TGTGCCAGCAGCCAAGATGCGAGGAACACCGGGGAGCTGTTTTTT	CASSQDARNTGELFF
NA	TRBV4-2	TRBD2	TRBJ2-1	TGTGCCAGCAGCCAAGACGGCCTAGCGGGTCGAGTGAGAGTCAATGAGCAGTTCTTC	CASSQDGLAGRVRVNEQFF
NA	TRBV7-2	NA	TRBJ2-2	TGTGCCAGCAGACAGGGAGACACCGGGGAGCTGTTTTTT	CASRQGDTGELFF
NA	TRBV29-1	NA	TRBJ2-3	TGCAGCGCTGCCAGAAACCTTCGAGGGGATACGCAGTATTTT	CSAARNLRGDTQYF
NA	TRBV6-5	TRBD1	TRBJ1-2	TGTGCCAGCAGGAGCGCAGGGGGGAAAAGTTATGGCTACACCTTC	CASRSAGGKSYGYTF
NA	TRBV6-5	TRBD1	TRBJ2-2	TGTGCCAGCACCGCGGACAGGGCGAACACCGGGGAGCTGTTTTTT	CASTADRANTGELFF
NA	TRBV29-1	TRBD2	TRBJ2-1	TGCAGCGTTGTGGCGGGAGGGTATACCTACAATGAGCAGTTCTTC	CSVVAGGYTYNEQFF
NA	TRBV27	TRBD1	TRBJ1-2	TGTGCCAGCAGTTCAGACAGGGGTCGATATGGCTACACCTTC	CASSSDRGRYGYTF
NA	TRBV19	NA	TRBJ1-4	TGTGCCAGTAGGGAGCAAGCTAATGAAAAACTGTTTTTT	CASREQANEKLFF
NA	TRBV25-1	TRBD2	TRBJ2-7	TGTGCCAGCAGTGAATTAGGACTAGCGGATTCCTACGAGCAGTACTTC	CASSELGLADSYEQYF
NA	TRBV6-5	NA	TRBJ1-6	TGTGCCAGCAGTTACTCAGGGGCAGAGGATTCACCCCTCCACTTT	CASSYSGAEDSPLHF
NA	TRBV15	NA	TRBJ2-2	TGTGCCACCACCCCGGGACTCCTCTCGCAGAACACCGGGGAGCTGTTTTTT	CATTPGLLSQNTGELFF
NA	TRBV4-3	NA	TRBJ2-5	TGCGCCAGCAGCCAAAATGTATATGAGACCCAGTACTTC	CASSQNVYETQYF